The sequence of this TCR beta chain was determined in a study of OX40 agonist ivuxolimab in advanced cancers. Regarding the research as a whole: Ivuxolimab was a fully human IgG2 agonistic monoclonal antibody targeting the costimulatory receptor OX40 (CD134). The paper describes the monotherapy dose-escalation part (N ≈ 50 patients) of the phase I trial of ivuxolimab. In the dose-escalation cohort, 82.7% of patients were male, and the mean age was around 60 years, with a range of 23 to 79. Partial responses occurred in three dose-escalation patients, of whom one had hepatocellular carcinoma and two had cutaneous melanoma. Prior anti-PD-1, anti-PD-L1 or anti-CTLA-4 therapy was permitted, and checkpoint inhibitors had been received by about 36% of dose-escalation patients. Intravenous ivuxolimab was administered to patients every 2 weeks at six dose levels: 0.01, 0.1, 0.3, 1.5, 3 and 10 mg/kg. Of the roughly 53 patients in dose escalation, around 19 had hepatocellular carcinoma, about 15 had melanoma, 9 had renal cell carcinoma and 9 had head and neck cancer. The point of sequencing TCRbeta in the periphery was to test whether ivuxolimab changed TCR sequence diversity and drove clonal T-cell expansion. Overall study outcomes, separate from this receptor: On average, CD8+ T cells showed more expanded clones than CD4+ T cells after ivuxolimab. Partial responders in the 0.1-3.0 mg/kg groups had among the lowest normalized peripheral clonal expansion, especially among CD8+ T cells. At doses of 0.1 to 3.0 mg/kg, clonal expansion of both CD4+ and CD8+ T cells in blood was seen between baseline and week 6. Antigen specificity was not determined for the clonally expanded peripheral T cells. Low levels of normalized T-cell clonal expansion were also shown by some nonresponding patients.

As to this clone: Its cognate antigen has yet to be identified. Base qualities are not recorded, but no much larger clone differs from it by a single base.

The trial excluded patients who had a history of autoimmune disease or were on systemic immunosuppression. Peripheral blood for TCR sequencing was collected from all dose cohorts at baseline, on cycle 4 day 1, and on cycle 7 day 1. Samples came from an open-label, multicenter, first-in-human phase I dose-escalation trial of ivuxolimab. Adults with locally advanced or metastatic melanoma, renal cell carcinoma, hepatocellular carcinoma or head and neck squamous cell carcinoma were enrolled in the trial. Before TCR sequencing, CD4+ and CD8+ T cells were separately sorted from peripheral blood. V is reduced by 0 bases and J by 3 bases, leaving a spacing of 4 bases between them. According to the germline V gene, CDR1 reads SGDLS and CDR2 reads YYNGEE. The CDR3 runs 13 amino acids, cysteine and phenylalanine included. Only the CDR3 DNA stays, 39 bases, in frame from base 1. Genomic DNA was extracted from sorted cells for sequencing of the TCRbeta CDR3 region. The immunoSEQ Assay was used for sequencing of TCRbeta CDR3 regions. TCRdb mirrors the immuneACCESS table, restricted to in-frame sequences. Some clones are absent from its copies; in checked studies, under half trace to an unresolved V gene, and the reason for the others is unknown. The sample table holds about 73,000 clones, of which roughly nine tenths were seen once. The biggest ten clones account for under 0.85% of the sample.

This receptor was taken from an adult with an advanced solid tumor such as melanoma, head and neck, liver or kidney cancer. Recombination joined TRBV9 with TRBJ2-1, with no confidently assigned D gene. The sample consisted of CD4+ or CD8+ T cells sorted from blood, taken in a trial of the OX40 agonist ivuxolimab. The CDR3 amino acid sequence is: CASSVGRYNEQFF. The nucleotide sequence is given as TGTGCCAGCAGCGTAGGCCGCTACAATGAGCAGTTCTTC.